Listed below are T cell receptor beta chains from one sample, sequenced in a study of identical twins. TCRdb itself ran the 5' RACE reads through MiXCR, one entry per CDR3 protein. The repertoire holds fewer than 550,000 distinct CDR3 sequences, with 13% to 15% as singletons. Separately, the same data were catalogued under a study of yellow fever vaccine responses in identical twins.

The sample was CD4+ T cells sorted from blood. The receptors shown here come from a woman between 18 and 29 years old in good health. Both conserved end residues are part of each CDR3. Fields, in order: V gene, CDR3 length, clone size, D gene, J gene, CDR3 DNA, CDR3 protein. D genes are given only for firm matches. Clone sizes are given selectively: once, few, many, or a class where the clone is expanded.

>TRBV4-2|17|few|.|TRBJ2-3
TGTGCCAGCAGCCAAGGGACGTCCAAGGGGTACTCAGATACGCAGTATTTT
CASSQGTSKGYSDTQYF
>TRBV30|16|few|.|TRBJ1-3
TGTGCCTGGAGTCTCAGTAATACTTTCTCTGGAAACACCATATATTTT
CAWSLSNTFSGNTIYF
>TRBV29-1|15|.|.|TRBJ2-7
TGCAGCGTTGAATCTCGAGACAGGTCCTCCTACGAGCAGTACTTC
CSVESRDRSSYEQYF
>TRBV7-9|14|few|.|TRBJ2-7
TGTGCCAGCGGTAAGGGCGTAAACTCCTACGAGCAGTACTTC
CASGKGVNSYEQYF
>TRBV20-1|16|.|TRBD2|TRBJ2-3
TGCAGTGCAACAGGACTAGCGGGAGGTACCACAGATACGCAGTATTTT
CSATGLAGGTTDTQYF
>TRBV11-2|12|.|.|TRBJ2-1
TGTGCCAGCAGCTTAATTACCGATGAGCAGTTCTTC
CASSLITDEQFF
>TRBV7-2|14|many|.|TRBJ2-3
TGTGCCAGCAGCTTTAAGTCAGGCACAGATACGCAGTATTTT
CASSFKSGTDTQYF
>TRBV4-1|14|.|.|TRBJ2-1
TGCGCCAGCAGCCAAGTGTTGGACCCCCGATTGGAGTTCTTC
CASSQVLDPRLEFF
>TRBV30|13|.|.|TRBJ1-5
TGTGCCTGGGGACCCGGGGGGAATCAGCCCCAGCATTTT
CAWGPGGNQPQHF
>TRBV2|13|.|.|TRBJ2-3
TGTGCCAGCAGTATTTCCCTCACGGATACGCAGTATTTT
CASSISLTDTQYF
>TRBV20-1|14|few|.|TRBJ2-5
TGCAGTGCTTGTGAAGTGGCAGAACAAGAGACCCAGTACTTC
CSACEVAEQETQYF
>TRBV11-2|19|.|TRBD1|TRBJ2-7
TGTGCCAGCAGCTCGATTCGAGGGCAGGGGGCAAGAGGTGCCTACGAGCAGTACTTC
CASSSIRGQGARGAYEQYF
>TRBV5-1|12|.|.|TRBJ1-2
TGCGCCAGCAGCTTGGGACCGGATGGCTACACCTTC
CASSLGPDGYTF
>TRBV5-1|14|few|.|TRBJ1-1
TGCGCCAGCAGCTTGGGGGGGGAGGTTTCAGAAGCTTTCTTT
CASSLGGEVSEAFF
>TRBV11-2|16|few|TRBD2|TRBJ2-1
TGTGCCAGCAGCAGGTCTAGCGGGATAAGTGTGTATGAGCAGTTCTTC
CASSRSSGISVYEQFF
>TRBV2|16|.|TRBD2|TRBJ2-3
TGTGCCAGCAGAGCTAGCGGGGGGGCCCGCACAGATACGCAGTATTTT
CASRASGGARTDTQYF
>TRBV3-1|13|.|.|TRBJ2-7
TGTGCCAGCAGCCCCACCCCAGAGGGCGAGCAGTACTTC
CASSPTPEGEQYF
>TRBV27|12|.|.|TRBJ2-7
TGTGCCAGCACCCCTCCCAGGGGCGAGCAGTACTTC
CASTPPRGEQYF
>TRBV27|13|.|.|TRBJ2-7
TGTGCCAACAACGACTTGCGACCCTACGAGCAGTACTTC
CANNDLRPYEQYF
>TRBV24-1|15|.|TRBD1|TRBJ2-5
TGTGCCACCAGTGATACCAGGGGGCCCGGGGAGACCCAGTACTTC
CATSDTRGPGETQYF
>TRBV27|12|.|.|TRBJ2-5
TGTGCCAGCAGTTTATACGGGGGGACCCAGTACTTC
CASSLYGGTQYF
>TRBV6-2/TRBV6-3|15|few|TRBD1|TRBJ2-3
TGTGCCAGCAGGCGACCAGGGGGAAGCACAGATACGCAGTATTTT
CASRRPGGSTDTQYF
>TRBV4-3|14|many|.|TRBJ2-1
TGCGCCAGCAGCCAAGAAGGCCGTTCGGGTGAGCAGTTCTTC
CASSQEGRSGEQFF
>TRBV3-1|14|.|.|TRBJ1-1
TGTGCCAGCAGCCAGGTTGGCAGGGACACTGAAGCTTTCTTT
CASSQVGRDTEAFF
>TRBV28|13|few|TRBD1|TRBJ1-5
TGTGCCAGCAGGGGACAGATCAATCAGCCCCAGCATTTT
CASRGQINQPQHF
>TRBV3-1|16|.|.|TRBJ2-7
TGTGCCAGCAGCCCCCCAGTGGGCAGGAAAGGGTACGAGCAGTACTTC
CASSPPVGRKGYEQYF
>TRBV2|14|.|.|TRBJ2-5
TGTGCCAGCAGTGAGGCGCAGTACCAAGAGACCCAGTACTTC
CASSEAQYQETQYF
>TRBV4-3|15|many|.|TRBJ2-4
TGCGCCAGCAGCCAAGATCGGGGCTTTAGGGGCATTCAGTACTTC
CASSQDRGFRGIQYF
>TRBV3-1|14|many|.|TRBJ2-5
TGTGCCAGCAGACGGGGACGGCCGCAAGAGACCCAGTACTTC
CASRRGRPQETQYF
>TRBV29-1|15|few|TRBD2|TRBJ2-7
TGCAGCGGCCTCGGGACTAGCGGGAGGTCTGGGGAGCAGTACTTC
CSGLGTSGRSGEQYF
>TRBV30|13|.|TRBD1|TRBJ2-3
TGTGCCCGAAGACAGGGGAGCACAGATACGCAGTATTTT
CARRQGSTDTQYF
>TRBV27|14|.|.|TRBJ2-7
TGTGCCAGCAGTTTATCCCAGGGCCCCTACGAGCAGTACTTC
CASSLSQGPYEQYF
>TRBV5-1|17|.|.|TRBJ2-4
TGCGCCAGCAGCTCACGGACGGACGAAATAGCCAAAAACATTCAGTACTTC
CASSSRTDEIAKNIQYF
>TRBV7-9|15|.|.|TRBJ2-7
TGTGCCAGCAGCCAAGAGGGAAGCTTGCTGAACGAGCAGTACTTC
CASSQEGSLLNEQYF
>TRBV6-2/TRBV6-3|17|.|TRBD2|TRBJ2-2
TGTGCCAGCAGTTACCCCACCCGGCGGGAGTACACCGGGGAGCTGTTTTTT
CASSYPTRREYTGELFF
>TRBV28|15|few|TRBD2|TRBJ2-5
TGTGCCAGCAGTTTAGACGGGGGGGCGTCAGAGACCCAGTACTTC
CASSLDGGASETQYF
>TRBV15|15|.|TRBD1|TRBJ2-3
TGTGCCACCAGCAGAGGACAGGGATGGACAGATACGCAGTATTTT
CATSRGQGWTDTQYF
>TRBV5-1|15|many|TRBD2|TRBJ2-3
TGCGCCAGCAGCTCCCGAGCGGGGGAAGGAGTTACGCAGTATTTT
CASSSRAGEGVTQYF
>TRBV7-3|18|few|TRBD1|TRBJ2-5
TGTGCCAGCAGCCCAACAGGGGTCACGGACAGGGGTCGCGAGACCCAGTACTTC
CASSPTGVTDRGRETQYF
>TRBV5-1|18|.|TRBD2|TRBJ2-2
TGCGCCAGCAGCTTGAAATCTAGCGGAGCCGCGAACACCGGGGAGCTGTTTTTT
CASSLKSSGAANTGELFF
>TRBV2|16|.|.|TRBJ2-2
TGTGCCAGCAGTGAACGCTCAGATGGCCGGTCCGGGGAGCTGTTTTTT
CASSERSDGRSGELFF
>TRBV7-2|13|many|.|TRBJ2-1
TGTGCCAGCAGCTCCCCGACCCGAGGGGAGCAGTTCTTC
CASSSPTRGEQFF
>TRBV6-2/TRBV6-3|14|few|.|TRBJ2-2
TGTGCCAGCAGTCGGCTGGGTGCCACCGGGGAGCTGTTTTTT
CASSRLGATGELFF
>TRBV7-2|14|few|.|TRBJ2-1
TGTGCCAGCAGCTTAGATCGGGCAGGGCCAGAGCAGTTCTTC
CASSLDRAGPEQFF
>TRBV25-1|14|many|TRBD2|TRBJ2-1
TGTGCCAGCAGTGTGACTAGCGCATACAATGAGCAGTTCTTC
CASSVTSAYNEQFF
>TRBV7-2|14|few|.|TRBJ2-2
TGTGCCAGCAGCCAAAGCATCAACACCGGGGAGCTGTTTTTT
CASSQSINTGELFF
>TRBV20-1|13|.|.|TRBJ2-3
TGCAGTGCTAGAGCCGCAGGGACAGATACGCAGTATTTT
CSARAAGTDTQYF
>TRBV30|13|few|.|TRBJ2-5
TGTGCCTGGAGTAGGGACAGCGGGGAGACCCAGTACTTC
CAWSRDSGETQYF
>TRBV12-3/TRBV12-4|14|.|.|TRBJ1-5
TGTGCCAGCAGTCGAAAAGGGGGGGATCAGCCCCAGCATTTT
CASSRKGGDQPQHF
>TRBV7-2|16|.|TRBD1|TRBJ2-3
TGTGCCAGCAGCTATGCCGGGACAGGAGTTACAGATACGCAGTATTTT
CASSYAGTGVTDTQYF
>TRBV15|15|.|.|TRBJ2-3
TGTGCCACCAGCCAAGGGACCGGCCTCACAGATACGCAGTATTTT
CATSQGTGLTDTQYF
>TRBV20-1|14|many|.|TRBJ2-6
TGCAGTGCGCCGTTTAGCTCTGGGGCCAACGTCCTGACTTTC
CSAPFSSGANVLTF
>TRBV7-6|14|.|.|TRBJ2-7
TGTGCCAGCAGCTTAGTGCGGGGAAGCGACGAGCAGTACTTC
CASSLVRGSDEQYF